This T cell receptor (beta chain) is from a study of blood T cell repertoires in COVID-19. In the study overall: Sites across the United States, Italy and Spain contributed samples from acute and convalescent COVID-19. Sources were T cells, B-cell-depleted T cells, or PBMCs; the material itself was cDNA or gDNA.

Seattle enrolled patients during active infection and tracked them longitudinally. V lost 0 bases and J lost 0, with 10 bases in between. CDR1 SGHRS and CDR2 YFSETQ come from the germline V gene. The CDR3 is 16 residues long. In the original processing: Estimates of nucleated cell counts were drawn from the amplification of reference gene primers. TCRdb's copy holds only in-frame clones and misses some; the assay was immunoSEQ multiplex PCR. That table supplies the V and J calls and clone size; D and trimming were determined from the DNA. The table lists 120,000 or so clones, roughly 90% of them singletons.

Specimen: peripheral blood. This sequence joins TRBV5-1 and TRBJ1-3, with a possible D match to TRBD1 (5 bases). This TCR was recovered from a woman aged 60-75 years with COVID-19, enrolled during active disease. CDR3 sequence (DNA): TGCGCCAGCAGCTTGGGGCTAGGGGCCTCTGGAAACACCATATATTTT. Translated: CASSLGLGASGNTIYF.